This T cell receptor beta chain appears in the sequencing data of a study of metastatic and nonmetastatic thyroid tumors (dated by TCRdb to 2020 to 2022). Regarding the research as a whole: Repertoires from peripheral blood and from tumor or nodule tissue samples of malignant and benign thyroid patients were compared. Paper-wide results and their limitations: In both blood and tumor samples, TCR beta diversity was reported to be significantly higher in malignant tumors than in benign nodules.

No patient had received any treatment before thyroid surgery. Using T-cell receptor beta sequencing, the study looked back at clinical samples from patients collected from the early 2010s to the late 2010s. From cysteine to phenylalanine, the CDR3 is 16 amino acids long. Here the CDR3 DNA is all that survives: 48 bases in frame from base 1. According to the germline V gene (reference sequence), CDR1 reads SGHAT and CDR2 reads FQDESV. V is pruned by 2 bases and J by 4 bases, leaving 6 bases of the junction without a gene match. Library method: PCR. Sequencing was carried out with an Illumina HiSeq 4000. High-throughput sequencing was used to profile the TCR beta-chain CDR3 region of each patient. The authors processed their data as follows. The researchers built a classifier to tell apart papillary thyroid cancer patients with distant metastasis, based on CDR3 differences among clinicopathological groups. To measure repertoire diversity the researchers used the Shannon index, while the Morisita-Horn index served to gauge how similar the tumor and blood repertoires were. TCRdb took the public reads, trimmed them with fastp at Q25, ran MiXCR for clone calling and kept in-frame beta chains. It is TCRdb's table, rather than the study itself, that gives the V and J calls and clone size. The sample table lists more than 65,000 clones, 13% to 15% of them with a count of one. About 6% of the sample comes from the top ten.

This clone was detected ten times or more. The antigen it recognizes is unknown. The record has no base qualities; no much larger clone is one base away. The sequence is built from TRBV11-1 and TRBJ2-3; 10 nucleotides in the junction match TRBD2. The TCR was taken from a male donor with papillary thyroid cancer or a benign thyroid nodule (not recorded which). Some clones in this sample may be carry-over from other donors' samples. Sequenced: blood. In nucleotide form, the sequence is TGTGCCAGCAGCTTATTAGCGGGAGGTGAGGCAGATACGCAGTATTTT. Its protein product is CASSLLAGGEADTQYF.